Below, one T cell receptor beta chain is given with its context. This entry belongs to a study of blood T cell repertoires in COVID-19. The V and J ends lost 5 bases and 0 bases respectively, with 11 bases between them. The CDR3 runs 15 residues. Germline V lookup: CDR1 SGHNT, CDR2 YENEEA. Authors' data handling: From reference gene primer amplification, estimates of nucleated cell counts were derived. Sequenced by immunoSEQ multiplex PCR; TCRdb stores in-frame clones only, minus some. The D gene and trimming were derived from the DNA, and the V and J assignments and clone size from that table. The sample lists fewer than 200,000 clones, roughly 82% occurring once.

Sample: peripheral blood. V and J are TRBV11-3 and TRBJ2-1; the D gene is possibly TRBD2 (6 bases). The sequence derives from a woman in her forties with COVID-19, enrolled during active disease. The CDR3 reads CASSQIAVSYNEQFF. DNA of the CDR3: TGTGCCAGCAGCCAAATAGCGGTCTCCTACAATGAGCAGTTCTTC.